The TCR beta chain described here comes from a study of human T cells and chemical hapten exposure. This clonotype was observed many times. Time point defined: patch test 3, about 24 weeks after DPC sensitization. This sample's treatment: therapeutic diphenylcyclopropenone sensitization with weekly scalp DPC. This CDR3 region has 13 residues. V lost 2 bases and J 2 bases, leaving 7 bases between the germline ends. The germline V gene encodes CDR1 MNHEY and CDR2 SMNVEV (reference sequence). Each CDR3 protein is one row after TCRdb ran MiXCR on the RACE reads. The profile covers about 82,000 distinct CDR3 sequences, with approximately 13% appearing a single time and about 5.7% taken by the ten largest.

Specimen: whole blood, collected in connection with sensitization to the hapten diphenylcyclopropenone (DPC). The sequence was collected from a woman in her 50s with alopecia areata. Some clones in this sample may be carry-over from other donors' samples. The chain has TRBV27 and TRBJ2-7, with a weak D call TRBD1 (5 bases). The CDR3 DNA follows: TGTGCCAGCAGTTTAACGACAGCCTACGAGCAGTACTTC. This translates into CASSLTTAYEQYF.